This T cell receptor (beta chain) was sequenced in a study of radiation and T cells in renal cell carcinoma. Study in general: Nephrectomy followed 15 Gy stereotactic body radiation by 4 weeks. Overall study findings and caveats: In blood, top tumor clones expanded by 2 weeks, shrinking by 4.

Germline V CDR1 and CDR2: SGHNT, YYREEE (reference sequence). V dropped 4 bases and J dropped 7; count of bases not matched to a gene: 7. The CDR3 covers 15 residues. With respect to this clone: What it recognizes is unknown. Distinct nucleotide sequences in the sample also encode this CDR3.

TCRdb's table, derived via immunoSEQ multiplex PCR, lists solely in-frame clones and lacks some. Counted here are some 80,000 clones, approximately 86% occurring once; the ten biggest clones make up 20% to 25%. Indicated time point: blood 2 weeks post-SBRT. This sample's treatment: 15 Gy SBRT to primary tumor, nephrectomy 4 weeks later. Radiation-treated patients gave blood at baseline, week 2 and week 4. Clear cell pathology was present in this patient's renal cell carcinoma. This clonotype was obtained from a woman aged 45-65 years with renal cell carcinoma. The chain employs TRBV5-4 and TRBJ2-1; TRBD1 matches at 11 bases. The material was blood, obtained from a patient whose treatment included radiotherapy and nephrectomy. CDR3 amino acids: CASSGGQGVGNEQFF. The CDR3 DNA reads TGTGCCAGCAGCGGGGGACAGGGGGTTGGGAATGAGCAGTTCTTC.